These T cell receptor beta chains were read from a single sample in a study of monozygotic twins with cystic fibrosis. The repertoire was sequenced with immunoSEQ multiplex PCR; TCRdb's copy has only in-frame clones and lacks some. The table includes tens of thousands of clones, about nine tenths detected once. Sample: blood. The source is a girl aged 2 to 10 with cystic fibrosis. CDR3s leave out the opening cysteine and the closing phenylalanine or tryptophan. Fields, in order: J gene, clone size, V gene, CDR3 protein. Clone size is shown for a subset of rows, as once, few, many or a class of expanded clone.

j_call: TRBJ2-5
clone_size: NA
v_call: TRBV19
cdr3_aa: ASSLPWEGTQY

j_call: TRBJ2-2
clone_size: NA
v_call: TRBV10-1
cdr3_aa: ASKPGTGNTGELF

j_call: TRBJ1-2
clone_size: NA
v_call: TRBV6-5
cdr3_aa: ASSYSSYT

j_call: TRBJ1-2
clone_size: NA
v_call: TRBV9
cdr3_aa: ASSVQGSSGYT

j_call: TRBJ2-3
clone_size: NA
v_call: TRBV5-1
cdr3_aa: ASSLLGTQY

j_call: TRBJ2-5
clone_size: NA
v_call: TRBV6-5
cdr3_aa: ASSPGTYQETQY

j_call: TRBJ1-1
clone_size: NA
v_call: TRBV5-1
cdr3_aa: ASSLGTGVPITEAF

j_call: TRBJ1-1
clone_size: NA
v_call: TRBV19
cdr3_aa: ASSIGWFNTEAF

j_call: TRBJ2-6
clone_size: NA
v_call: TRBV9
cdr3_aa: ASSASGQKGTGANVLT

j_call: TRBJ2-5
clone_size: NA
v_call: TRBV29-1
cdr3_aa: SADGEFAETQY

j_call: TRBJ2-2
clone_size: NA
v_call: TRBV6-5
cdr3_aa: ASTLRNPDSGELF

j_call: TRBJ2-1
clone_size: NA
v_call: TRBV4-3
cdr3_aa: ASSQDIKGQGLGNEQF

j_call: TRBJ2-7
clone_size: few
v_call: TRBV4-2
cdr3_aa: ASSQEGTGGGEQY

j_call: TRBJ2-3
clone_size: NA
v_call: TRBV19
cdr3_aa: ASTPDRGGTDTQY

j_call: TRBJ2-5
clone_size: NA
v_call: TRBV30
cdr3_aa: AWSRSRDSSQETQY

j_call: TRBJ2-7
clone_size: NA
v_call: TRBV13
cdr3_aa: ASSPIGTGYEQY

j_call: TRBJ1-2
clone_size: NA
v_call: TRBV19
cdr3_aa: ASSIVNSFYGYT

j_call: TRBJ2-5
clone_size: NA
v_call: TRBV5-1
cdr3_aa: ASSLGGRRILYQETQY

j_call: TRBJ2-7
clone_size: NA
v_call: TRBV7-2
cdr3_aa: ASSLYPGQYDEQY

j_call: TRBJ1-2
clone_size: NA
v_call: TRBV6-5
cdr3_aa: ASSYSEGQRVCT

j_call: TRBJ2-7
clone_size: NA
v_call: TRBV6-5
cdr3_aa: ASTSLGGGSYEQY

j_call: TRBJ2-7
clone_size: NA
v_call: TRBV19
cdr3_aa: ASSISASGNYEQY

j_call: TRBJ2-7
clone_size: few
v_call: TRBV6-1
cdr3_aa: ASSSGTGPYEQY

j_call: TRBJ1-5
clone_size: once
v_call: TRBV10-1
cdr3_aa: ASSVTGQGGWPQH

j_call: TRBJ1-5
clone_size: few
v_call: TRBV27
cdr3_aa: ASSPRTGIQPQH

j_call: TRBJ2-7
clone_size: NA
v_call: TRBV2
cdr3_aa: ASTGRYEQY

j_call: TRBJ1-1
clone_size: NA
v_call: TRBV7-9
cdr3_aa: ASSLDRVGVNRGEAF

j_call: TRBJ1-5
clone_size: few
v_call: TRBV18
cdr3_aa: ASSLTGNSNQPQH

j_call: TRBJ2-7
clone_size: NA
v_call: TRBV7-6
cdr3_aa: ASSVGTGTYEQY

j_call: TRBJ2-5
clone_size: NA
v_call: TRBV7-2
cdr3_aa: ASSSDEDRQETQY

j_call: TRBJ2-5
clone_size: NA
v_call: TRBV4-1
cdr3_aa: ASSQGVGVGTQY

j_call: TRBJ2-1
clone_size: NA
v_call: TRBV25-1
cdr3_aa: ASRGLAGKGGGEQF

j_call: TRBJ2-7
clone_size: NA
v_call: TRBV4-3
cdr3_aa: ASSQWDRGPYEQY